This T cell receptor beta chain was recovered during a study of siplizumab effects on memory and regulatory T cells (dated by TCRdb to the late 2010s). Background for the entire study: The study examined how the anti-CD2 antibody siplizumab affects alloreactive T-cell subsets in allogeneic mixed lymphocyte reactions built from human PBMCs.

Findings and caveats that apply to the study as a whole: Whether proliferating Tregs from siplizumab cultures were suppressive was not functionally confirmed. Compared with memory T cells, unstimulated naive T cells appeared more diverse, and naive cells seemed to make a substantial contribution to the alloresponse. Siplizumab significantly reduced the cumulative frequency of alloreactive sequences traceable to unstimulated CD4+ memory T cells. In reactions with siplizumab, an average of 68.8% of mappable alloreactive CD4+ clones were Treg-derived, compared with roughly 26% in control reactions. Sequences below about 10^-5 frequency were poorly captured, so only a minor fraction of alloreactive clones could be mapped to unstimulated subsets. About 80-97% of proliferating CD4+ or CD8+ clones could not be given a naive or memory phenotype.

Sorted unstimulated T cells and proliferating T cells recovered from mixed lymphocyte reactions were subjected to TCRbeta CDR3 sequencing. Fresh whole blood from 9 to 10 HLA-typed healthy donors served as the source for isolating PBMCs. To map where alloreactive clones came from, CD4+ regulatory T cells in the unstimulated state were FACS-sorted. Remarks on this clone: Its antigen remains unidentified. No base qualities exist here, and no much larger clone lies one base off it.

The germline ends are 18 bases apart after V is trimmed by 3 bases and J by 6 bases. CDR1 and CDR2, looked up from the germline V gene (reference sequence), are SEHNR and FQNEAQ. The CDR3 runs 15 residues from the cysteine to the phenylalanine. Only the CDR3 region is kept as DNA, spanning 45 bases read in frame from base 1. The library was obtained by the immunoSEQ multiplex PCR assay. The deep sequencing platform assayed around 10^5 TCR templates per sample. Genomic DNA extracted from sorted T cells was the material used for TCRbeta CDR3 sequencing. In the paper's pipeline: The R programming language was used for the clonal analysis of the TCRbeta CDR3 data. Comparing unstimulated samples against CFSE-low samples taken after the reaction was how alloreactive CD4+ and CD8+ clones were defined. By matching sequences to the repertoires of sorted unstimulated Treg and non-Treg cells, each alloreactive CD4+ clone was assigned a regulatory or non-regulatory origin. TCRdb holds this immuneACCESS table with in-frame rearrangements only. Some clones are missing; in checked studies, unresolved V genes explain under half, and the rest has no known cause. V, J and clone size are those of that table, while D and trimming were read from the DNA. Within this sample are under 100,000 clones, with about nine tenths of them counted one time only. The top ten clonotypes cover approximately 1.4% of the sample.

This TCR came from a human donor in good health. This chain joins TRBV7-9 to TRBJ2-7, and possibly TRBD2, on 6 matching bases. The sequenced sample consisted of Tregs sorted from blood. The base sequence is TGTGCCAGCAGCTTTAATGGGACTTCAAGGACCGAGCAGTACTTC. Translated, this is CASSFNGTSRTEQYF.